This T cell receptor beta chain comes out of a study of T cell repertoires and HLA-DP antigens. TCRdb's table, derived via immunoSEQ multiplex PCR, lists solely in-frame clones and lacks some. The sample includes 85,000 to 90,000 clones, around nine tenths seen only once; the top ten take 1.7%. With respect to this clone: The antigen is unknown.

The TCR comes from a man between 50 and 59 years old in good health and CMV-seronegative. The material sequenced was CD4+ T cells from PBMCs.

The CDR3 spells CATRKQSTSTDTQYF. DNA of the CDR3: TGTGCCACCAGGAAACAATCAACTAGCACAGATACGCAGTATTTT. The V call is TRBV15, the J call TRBJ2-3; D call uncertain. CDR1 and CDR2 (germline): LNHNV, YYDKDF (reference sequence). Trimming removed 6 bases from V and 0 bases from J, with 13 bases in between. The CDR3 consists of 15 residues.